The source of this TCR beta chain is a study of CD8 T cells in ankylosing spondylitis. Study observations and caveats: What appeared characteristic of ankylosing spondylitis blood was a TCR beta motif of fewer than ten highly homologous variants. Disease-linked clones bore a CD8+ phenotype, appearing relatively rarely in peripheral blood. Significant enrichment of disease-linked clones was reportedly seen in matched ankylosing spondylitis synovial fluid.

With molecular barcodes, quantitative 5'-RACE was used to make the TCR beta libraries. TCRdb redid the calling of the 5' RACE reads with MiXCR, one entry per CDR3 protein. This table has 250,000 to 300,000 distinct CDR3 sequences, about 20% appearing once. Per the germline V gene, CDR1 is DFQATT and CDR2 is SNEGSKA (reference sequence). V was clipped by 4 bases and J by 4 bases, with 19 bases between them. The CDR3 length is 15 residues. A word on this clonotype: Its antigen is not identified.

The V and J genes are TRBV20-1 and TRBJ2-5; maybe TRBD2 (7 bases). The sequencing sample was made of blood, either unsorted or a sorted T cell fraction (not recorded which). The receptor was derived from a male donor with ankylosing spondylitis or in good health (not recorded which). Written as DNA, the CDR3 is TGCAGTGCTACCACGAGGGGGGGGTTCGGAGAGACCCAGTACTTC. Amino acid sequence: CSATTRGGFGETQYF.